This is a list of T cell receptor beta chains from one sample in a study of blood T cell repertoires in COVID-19. The protocol was immunoSEQ multiplex PCR, while the TCRdb copy is restricted to in-frame clones and leaves out a portion. Among approximately 110,000 clones listed, about 91% were seen once. The sequenced material came from peripheral blood. These receptors all come from a woman between 45 and 60 years old with active or convalescent COVID-19. CDR3s include the opening cysteine and the closing phenylalanine or tryptophan. A D gene is named only where the DNA matches it firmly. Clone size is stated in some rows and not others, as once, few, many or a class when expanded.

D gene	clone size	V gene	J gene	CDR3 length	CDR3 DNA	CDR3 protein
TRBD1	NA	TRBV6-4	TRBJ2-7	19	TGTGCCACCAAAACGGGGCAGGGGGCTTCCACCCTCCCTCCCTACGAGCAGTACTTC	CATKTGQGASTLPPYEQYF
NA	few	TRBV2	TRBJ1-1	13	TGTGCCAGCACTGAGGTTGAACTGACTGAAGCTTTCTTT	CASTEVELTEAFF
TRBD1	NA	TRBV5-6	TRBJ1-1	12	TGTGCCAGCAGCTTGGACAGGGGGCGAGCTTTCTTT	CASSLDRGRAFF
NA	NA	TRBV24-1	TRBJ2-3	13	TGTGCCACCAGTGATCTATACACAGATACGCAGTATTTT	CATSDLYTDTQYF
NA	NA	TRBV19	TRBJ2-2	15	TGTGCCAGCCTCCAGCAACCGGGAGTTACCGGGGAGCTGTTTTTT	CASLQQPGVTGELFF
NA	NA	TRBV18	TRBJ2-1	12	TGTGCCAGCTCACCTACGGACAATGAGCAGTTCTTC	CASSPTDNEQFF
NA	NA	TRBV6-6	TRBJ2-3	12	TGTGCCAGCAGGGCCGGGACAGATACGCAGTATTTT	CASRAGTDTQYF
TRBD1	NA	TRBV7-2	TRBJ1-2	18	TGTGCCAGCAGCAGCCAACAGGGGGCGCGTCTAATAAACTATGGCTACACCTTC	CASSSQQGARLINYGYTF
NA	NA	TRBV5-1	TRBJ2-7	15	TGCGCCAGCAGCATCTACGAGCGGAGCTCCTACGAGCAGTACTTC	CASSIYERSSYEQYF
NA	NA	TRBV7-9	TRBJ1-3	18	TGTGCCAGCAGCTTATTCCCTACAAGGGGGATCTCTGGAAACACCATATATTTT	CASSLFPTRGISGNTIYF
TRBD1	few	TRBV7-7	TRBJ2-1	14	TGTGCTAGCAGCTTAGACAGGGCCGTCACTGAGCAGTTCTTC	CASSLDRAVTEQFF
NA	NA	TRBV7-2	TRBJ1-2	15	TGTGCCAGCAGCTTAGTTAGCAGGGCGAACGATGGCTACACCTTC	CASSLVSRANDGYTF
NA	NA	TRBV9	TRBJ2-2	13	TGTGCCAGCAGCGTAGTCGGGACCGGGGAGCTGTTTTTT	CASSVVGTGELFF
TRBD2	NA	TRBV15	TRBJ2-1	17	TGTGCCACCAGCAGAGATATTGGAGGACTAGCGGACAATGAGCAGTTCTTC	CATSRDIGGLADNEQFF
NA	NA	TRBV24-1	TRBJ2-3	14	TGTGCCACCAGTGATATACAGGGTCAAGATACGCAGTATTTT	CATSDIQGQDTQYF
NA	NA	TRBV19	TRBJ1-1	15	TGTGCCAGTTCATTTAGTGAGGGGGGGAGCACTGAAGCTTTCTTT	CASSFSEGGSTEAFF
TRBD2	NA	TRBV3-1/TRBV3-2	TRBJ2-4	20	TGTGCCAGCAGCCAAGATGGGGGGGTACGTTATGCGGTAGCCAAAAACATTCAGTACTTC	CASSQDGGVRYAVAKNIQYF
NA	NA	TRBV7-2	TRBJ2-7	13	TGTGCCAGCAGCTCCGTAGTCCTGTACGAGCAGTACTTC	CASSSVVLYEQYF
NA	NA	TRBV6-5	TRBJ2-7	13	TGTGCCAGCAGTTTAATTGAGGGCTACGAGCAGTACTTC	CASSLIEGYEQYF
TRBD1	NA	TRBV7-9	TRBJ2-7	14	TGTGCCAGCAGCCCGGGACAGGCCTCCTACGAGCAGTACTTC	CASSPGQASYEQYF
NA	NA	TRBV29-1	TRBJ2-1	14	TGCAGCGTGGCAAGAGGGAGTAGCTACAATGAGCAGTTCTTC	CSVARGSSYNEQFF
TRBD1	NA	TRBV7-2	TRBJ1-2	14	TGTGCCAGCACCGACAGGGGCTCTAACTATGGCTACACCTTC	CASTDRGSNYGYTF
NA	NA	TRBV2	TRBJ1-1	12	TGTGCCAGCAATCTCCCGGACACTGAAGCTTTCTTT	CASNLPDTEAFF
NA	once	TRBV20-1	TRBJ1-5	15	TGCAGTGCAAGTCGGGGGACCCCCAGCAATCAGCCCCAGCATTTT	CSASRGTPSNQPQHF
NA	NA	TRBV4-3	TRBJ2-1	14	TGCGCCAGCAGCCAAGACGGTGACAGTCATGAGCAGTTCTTC	CASSQDGDSHEQFF
NA	NA	TRBV29-1	TRBJ1-1	13	TGCAGCGTTGAAGGGACAATAGACACTGAAGCTTTCTTT	CSVEGTIDTEAFF
NA	NA	TRBV3-1/TRBV3-2	TRBJ1-3	12	TGTGCCAGCAGCCAAGGTAGAAACACCATATATTTT	CASSQGRNTIYF